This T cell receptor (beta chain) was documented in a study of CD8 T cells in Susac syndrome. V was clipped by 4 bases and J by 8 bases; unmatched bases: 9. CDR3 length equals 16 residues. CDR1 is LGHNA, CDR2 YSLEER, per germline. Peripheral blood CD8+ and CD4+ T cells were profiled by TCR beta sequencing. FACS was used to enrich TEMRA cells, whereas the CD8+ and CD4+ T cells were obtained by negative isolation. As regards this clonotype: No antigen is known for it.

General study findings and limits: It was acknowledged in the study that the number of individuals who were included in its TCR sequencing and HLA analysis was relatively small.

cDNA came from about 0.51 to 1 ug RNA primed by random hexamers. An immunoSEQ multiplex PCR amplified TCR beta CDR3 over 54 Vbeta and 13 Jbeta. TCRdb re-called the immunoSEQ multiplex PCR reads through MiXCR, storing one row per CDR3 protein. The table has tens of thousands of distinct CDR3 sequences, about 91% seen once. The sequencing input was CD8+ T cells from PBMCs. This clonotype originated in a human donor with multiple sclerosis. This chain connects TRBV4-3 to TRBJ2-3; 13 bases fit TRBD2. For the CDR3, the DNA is TGCGCCAGCAGCCCCGGACTAGCGGGGGTTGTGGGTACGCAGTATTTT. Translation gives CASSPGLAGVVGTQYF.